Each of the 5 T cell receptor beta chains below was sequenced from the same sample in a study of technical replicates of blood from a handful of donors. Produced via immunoSEQ multiplex PCR; TCRdb's table is partial and in-frame only. The table records some 79,000 clones, more than 85% of them present only once. The source material was T cells isolated from PBMCs. These receptors were collected from a human donor in good health. Some clones in this sample may be carry-over from other donors' samples.

The rearrangement links TRBV9 to TRBJ2-3; D ambiguous. CDR3 length: 13 amino acids. CDR1 SGDLS and CDR2 YYNGEE come from the germline V gene. Trimming stripped 0 bases from V and 7 bases from J, with 9 bases between. The CDR3 spells CASSVGASNTQYF. The DNA of the CDR3 is TGTGCCAGCAGCGTAGGGGCTTCAAATACGCAGTATTTT.

The gene calls are TRBV21-1 and TRBJ2-7; TRBD2 was called by the table and not checked on the DNA. TRBV21-1 is listed as a pseudogene. There are 18 residues in the CDR3. The CDR3 region is CASSKGIGTSRGSYEQYF. The CDR3 nucleotides read TGTGCCAGCAGCAAAGGCATAGGGACTAGCCGAGGGTCCTACGAGCAGTACTTC.

The rearrangement uses TRBV19 and TRBJ1-1; the D is unclear. The CDR3 consists of 14 residues. Germline V gene lookup returns CDR1 LNHDA and CDR2 SQIVND (reference sequence). V gave up 3 bases and J gave up 0 bases, with 8 bases separating them. In nucleotides, the CDR3 is TGTGCCAGTAGTATCCGCGGGGTGAACACTGAAGCTTTCTTT. Translating gives CASSIRGVNTEAFF.

The genes are TRBV6-1 and TRBJ2-5; D remains unclear. In germline, CDR1 is MNHNS, CDR2 SASEGT. The CDR3 contains 15 residues. V was clipped by 2 bases and J by 4 bases, with 14 bases between them. This CDR3 is CASSETLDFTETQYF. CDR3 in DNA: TGTGCCAGCAGTGAAACCCTAGATTTTACAGAGACCCAGTACTTC.

The chain links TRBV6-5 to TRBJ1-1; no definite D call. The CDR3 totals 13 residues. The germline CDR1 and CDR2 sequences are MNHEY and SVGAGI. V was pared by 6 bases and J by 0 bases, with 8 bases between. CDR3 DNA: TGTGCCAGCAGCTCCCTATTGAACACTGAAGCTTTCTTT. It yields the protein CASSSLLNTEAFF.